This TCR beta chain was sequenced during a study of regulatory T cells in long-lasting Graves disease. The CDR3 consists of 17 residues. Germline assignment: CDR1 MNHNS and CDR2 SASEGT. CDR3-region Arm-PCR and iRepertoire HTBI primers produced the TCR beta libraries. Each CDR3 protein gets one entry after TCRdb re-called the multiplex PCR reads with MiXCR. Of hundreds of thousands of distinct CDR3 sequences listed, roughly 16% are singletons. This clonotype was counted many times. Time point given: newly diagnosed GD, antithyroid drugs for less than 3 months. Researchers made the TCR library from RNA that was extracted from PBMCs.

The J gene is TRBJ2-3, the V gene TRBV6-1; D tentatively reads TRBD1 or TRBD2 (6 bases each). The J call may be in error: the DNA end matches TRBJ2-5 better. The receptor was derived from a female donor with Graves disease. Sample: peripheral blood mononuclear cells (PBMCs), taken at new diagnosis, from a patient treated with antithyroid drugs. The CDR3 spells CASSEARGALDLETQYF. Written as DNA, the CDR3 is TGTGCCAGCAGTGAAGCAAGGGGGGCCCTTGATCTGGAGACCCAGTACTTC.